This TCR beta chain was obtained from a study of blood T cells in healthy people across ages. Unmatched junction bases numbered 4, after V lost 6 bases and J lost 1 base. Germline CDR1 and CDR2: MNHEY and SVGEGT. The CDR3 loop spans 15 amino acids. It was with a sample-barcoded 5' primer and a J-beta primer mix that a second PCR of about 7 to 12 cycles was run. From the 5' RACE reads, TCRdb called clonotypes with MiXCR, one entry per CDR3 protein. Among hundreds of thousands of distinct CDR3 sequences listed, roughly 30% were seen once. In its sample, this clonotype was seen a few times. The gene calls are TRBV6-2 or TRBV6-3 and TRBJ1-5, with 9 bases aligning to TRBD1. Material for sequencing was blood. The sequence was collected from a woman of 80 years or more in good health. For the CDR3, the DNA is TGTGCCAGCAGGATGACAGGGGGGAGCAATCAGCCCCAGCATTTT. Protein: CASRMTGGSNQPQHF.